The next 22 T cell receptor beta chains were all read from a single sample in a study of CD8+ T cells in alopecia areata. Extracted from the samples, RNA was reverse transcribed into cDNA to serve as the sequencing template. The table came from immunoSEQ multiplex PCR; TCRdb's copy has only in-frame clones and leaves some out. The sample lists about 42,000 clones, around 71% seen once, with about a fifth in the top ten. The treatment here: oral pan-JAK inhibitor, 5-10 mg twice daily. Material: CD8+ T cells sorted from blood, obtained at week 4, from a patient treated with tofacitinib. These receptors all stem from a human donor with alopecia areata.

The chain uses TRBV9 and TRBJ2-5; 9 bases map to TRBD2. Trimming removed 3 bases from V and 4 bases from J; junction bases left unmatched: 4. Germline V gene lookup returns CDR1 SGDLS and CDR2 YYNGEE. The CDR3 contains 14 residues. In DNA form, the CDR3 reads TGTGCCAGCAGCGCCCCAGCGGGGGGAGAGACCCAGTACTTC. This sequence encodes CASSAPAGGETQYF.

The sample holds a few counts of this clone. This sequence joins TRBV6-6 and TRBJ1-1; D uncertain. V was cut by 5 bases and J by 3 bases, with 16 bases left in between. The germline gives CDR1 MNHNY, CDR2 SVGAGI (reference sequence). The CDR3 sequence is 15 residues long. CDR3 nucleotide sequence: TGTGCCAGCAGTCACTTAGAGGCAGTGGACACTGAAGCTTTCTTT. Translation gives CASSHLEAVDTEAFF.

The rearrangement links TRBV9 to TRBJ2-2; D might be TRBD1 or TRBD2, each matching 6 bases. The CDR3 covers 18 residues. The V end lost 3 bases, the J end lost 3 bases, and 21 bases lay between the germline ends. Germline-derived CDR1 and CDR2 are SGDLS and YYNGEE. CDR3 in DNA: TGTGCCAGCAGCGCTCGCTGGGGGGCAGGCGGTCACACCGGGGAGCTGTTTTTT. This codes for CASSARWGAGGHTGELFF.

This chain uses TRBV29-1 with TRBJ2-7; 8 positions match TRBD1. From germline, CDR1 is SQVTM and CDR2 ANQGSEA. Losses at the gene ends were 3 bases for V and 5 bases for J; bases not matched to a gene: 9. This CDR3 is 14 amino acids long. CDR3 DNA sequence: TGCAGCGTTGAGTCGACAGGGGCGAGAAACGAGCAGTACTTC. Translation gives CSVESTGARNEQYF.

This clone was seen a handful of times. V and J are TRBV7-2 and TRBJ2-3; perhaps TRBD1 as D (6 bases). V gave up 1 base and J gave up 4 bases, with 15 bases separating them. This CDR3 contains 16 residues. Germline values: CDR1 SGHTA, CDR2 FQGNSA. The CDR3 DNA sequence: TGTGCCAGCAGCTTAGACAGGGCCTTTTCGCCAGATACGCAGTATTTT. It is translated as CASSLDRAFSPDTQYF.

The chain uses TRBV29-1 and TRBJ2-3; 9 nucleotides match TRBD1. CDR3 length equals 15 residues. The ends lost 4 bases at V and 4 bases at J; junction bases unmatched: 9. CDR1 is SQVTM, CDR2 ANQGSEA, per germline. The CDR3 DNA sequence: TGCAGCGTTGGGGACAGGGCGACATTTTCAGATACGCAGTATTTT. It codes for CSVGDRATFSDTQYF.

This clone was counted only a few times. The DNA of the CDR3 is TGCAGCGGAAGATTGAACACTGAAGCTTTCTTT. It is translated as CSGRLNTEAFF. The genes are TRBV29-1 and TRBJ1-1; D not certain. The CDR3 length is 11 residues. Trimming pared 7 bases from V and 0 bases from J, leaving 6 bases between. Germline loops: CDR1 SQVTM, CDR2 ANQGSEA.

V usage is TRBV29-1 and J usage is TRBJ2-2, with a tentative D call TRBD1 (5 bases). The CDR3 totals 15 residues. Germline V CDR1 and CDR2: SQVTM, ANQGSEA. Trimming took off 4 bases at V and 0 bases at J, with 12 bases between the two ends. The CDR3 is CSVAPDKSNTGELFF. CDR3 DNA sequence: TGCAGCGTTGCCCCGGACAAATCGAACACCGGGGAGCTGTTTTTT.

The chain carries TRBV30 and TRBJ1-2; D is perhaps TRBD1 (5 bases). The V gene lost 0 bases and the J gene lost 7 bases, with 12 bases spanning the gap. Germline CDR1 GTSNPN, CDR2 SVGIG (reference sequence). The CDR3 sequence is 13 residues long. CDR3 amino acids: CAWSVGSGSGYTF. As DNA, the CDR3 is TGTGCCTGGAGTGTAGGGTCAGGGTCTGGCTACACCTTC.

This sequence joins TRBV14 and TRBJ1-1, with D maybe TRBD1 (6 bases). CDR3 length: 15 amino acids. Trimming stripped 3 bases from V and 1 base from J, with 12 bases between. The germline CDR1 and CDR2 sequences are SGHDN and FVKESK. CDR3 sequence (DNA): TGTGCCAGCAGCCATCCGACAGGAGCGAACACTGAAGCTTTCTTT. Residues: CASSHPTGANTEAFF.

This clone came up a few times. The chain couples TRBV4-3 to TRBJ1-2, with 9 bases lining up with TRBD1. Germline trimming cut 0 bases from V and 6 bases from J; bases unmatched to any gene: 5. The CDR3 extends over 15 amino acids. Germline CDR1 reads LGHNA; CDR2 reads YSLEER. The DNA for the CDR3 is TGCGCCAGCAGCCAAGATGGGACAGGGTTTGATGGCTACACCTTC. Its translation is CASSQDGTGFDGYTF.

The CDR3: CASSFGSSYGYTF. The CDR3 DNA sequence: TGTGCCAGCAGCTTCGGGAGCAGCTATGGCTACACCTTC. The chain couples TRBV5-6 to TRBJ1-2; D is uncertain. The V end lost 2 bases, the J end lost 4 bases, and 9 bases lay between the germline ends. CDR1 is SGHDT, CDR2 YYEEEE, per germline. The CDR3 has 13 residues.

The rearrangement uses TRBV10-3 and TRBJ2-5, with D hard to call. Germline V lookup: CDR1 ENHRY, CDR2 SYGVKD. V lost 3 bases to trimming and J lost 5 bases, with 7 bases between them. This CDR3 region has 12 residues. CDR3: CAISDPGETQYF. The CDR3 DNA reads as TGTGCCATCAGTGACCCGGGTGAGACCCAGTACTTC.

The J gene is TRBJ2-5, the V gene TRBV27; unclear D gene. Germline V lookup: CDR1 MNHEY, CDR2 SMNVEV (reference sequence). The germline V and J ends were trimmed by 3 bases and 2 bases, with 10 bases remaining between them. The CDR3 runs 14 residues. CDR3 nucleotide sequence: TGTGCCAGCAGTTTGCTGGCAGGACAAGAGACCCAGTACTTC. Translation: CASSLLAGQETQYF.

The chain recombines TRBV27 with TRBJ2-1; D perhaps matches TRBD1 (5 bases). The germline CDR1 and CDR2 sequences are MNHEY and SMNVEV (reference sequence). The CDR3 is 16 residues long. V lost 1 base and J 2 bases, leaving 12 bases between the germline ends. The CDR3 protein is CASSLYLDSTYNEQFF. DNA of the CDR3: TGTGCCAGCAGTTTATATCTTGACAGCACCTACAATGAGCAGTTCTTC.

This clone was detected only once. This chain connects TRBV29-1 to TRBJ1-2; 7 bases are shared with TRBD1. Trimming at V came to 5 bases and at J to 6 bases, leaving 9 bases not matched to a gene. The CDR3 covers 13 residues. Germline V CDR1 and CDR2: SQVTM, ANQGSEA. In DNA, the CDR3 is TGCAGCGTTTCTCGACAGGGCCTGGATGGCTACACCTTC. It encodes CSVSRQGLDGYTF.

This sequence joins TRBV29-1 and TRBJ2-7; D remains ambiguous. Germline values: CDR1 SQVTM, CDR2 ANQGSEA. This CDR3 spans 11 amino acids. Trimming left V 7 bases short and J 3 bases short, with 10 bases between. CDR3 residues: CSAGVDYEQYF. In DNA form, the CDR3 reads TGCAGCGCAGGAGTAGACTACGAGCAGTACTTC.

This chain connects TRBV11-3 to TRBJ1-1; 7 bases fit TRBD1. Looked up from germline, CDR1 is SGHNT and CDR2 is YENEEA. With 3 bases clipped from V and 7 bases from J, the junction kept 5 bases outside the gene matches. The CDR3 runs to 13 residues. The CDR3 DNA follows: TGTGCCAGCAGCTTCGGGACAGCTAATGAAGCTTTCTTT. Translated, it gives CASSFGTANEAFF.

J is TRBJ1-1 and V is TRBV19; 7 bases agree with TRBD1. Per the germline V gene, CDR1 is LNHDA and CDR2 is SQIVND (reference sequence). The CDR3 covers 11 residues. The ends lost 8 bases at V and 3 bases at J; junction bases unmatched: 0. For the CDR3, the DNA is TGTGCCAGTGGACAGGACACTGAAGCTTTCTTT. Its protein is CASGQDTEAFF.

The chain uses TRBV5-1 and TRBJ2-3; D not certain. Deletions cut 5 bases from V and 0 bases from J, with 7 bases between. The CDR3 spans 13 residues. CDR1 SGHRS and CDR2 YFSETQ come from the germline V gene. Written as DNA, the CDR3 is TGCGCCAGCAGACAGTCTAGCACAGATACGCAGTATTTT. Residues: CASRQSSTDTQYF.

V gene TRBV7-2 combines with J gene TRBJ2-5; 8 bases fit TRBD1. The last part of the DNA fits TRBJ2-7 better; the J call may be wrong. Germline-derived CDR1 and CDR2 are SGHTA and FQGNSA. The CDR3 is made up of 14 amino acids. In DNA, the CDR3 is TGTGCCAGCAGCTCCGGACAGGGTTTCTACGAGCAGTACTTC. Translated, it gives CASSSGQGFYEQYF.

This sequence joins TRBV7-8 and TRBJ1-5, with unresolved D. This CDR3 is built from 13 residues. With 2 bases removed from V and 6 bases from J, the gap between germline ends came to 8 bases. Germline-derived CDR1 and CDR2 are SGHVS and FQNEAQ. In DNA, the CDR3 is TGTGCCAGCAGCTTAAGTCCATCTCAGCCCCAGCATTTT. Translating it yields CASSLSPSQPQHF.